This passage covers 31 T cell receptor beta chains from one sample sequenced in a study of T-cell memory formation after mild COVID-19. TCRdb recomputed calls from the 5' RACE reads with MiXCR, one row per CDR3 protein. The table has almost 350,000 distinct CDR3 sequences, around 20% seen once. Sequences were obtained from PBMCs or a T cell subset sorted from them (not recorded which). Every receptor here comes from a man younger than 30 who had mild COVID-19 (a few samples of this study predate the infection). Cell type and time point are not known.

Ten or more counts support this clonotype. V and J are TRBV5-6 and TRBJ2-5; D is undetermined. Gene TRBJ2-3 matches the end of the DNA better, so the J call may be wrong. The length of the CDR3 is 13 residues. Germline CDR1 SGHDT, CDR2 YYEEEE. Written as DNA, the CDR3 is TGTGCCAGCAGCTTAGAACTTAAAGAAACGCAGTATTTT. Translating it yields CASSLELKETQYF.

V gene TRBV4-1 combines with J gene TRBJ2-1; D is uncertain. The CDR3 is made up of 16 amino acids. CDR1 MGHRA and CDR2 YSYEKL come from the germline V gene. Trimming removed 4 bases from V and 3 bases from J, with 16 bases in between. The CDR3 reads CASSRLPNLNYNEQFF. CDR3 DNA sequence: TGCGCCAGCAGCCGCCTCCCGAACTTGAACTACAATGAGCAGTTCTTC.

This clonotype was recorded once. The V gene is TRBV6-2 or TRBV6-3, the J gene TRBJ2-7, with TRBD1 as a possible D gene (7 bases). Per the germline V gene, CDR1 is MNHEY and CDR2 is SVGEGT. V was shortened by 6 bases and J by 6 bases, with 15 bases between the two germline ends. The CDR3 spans 13 residues. Here the CDR3 reads CASSRGTVSEQYV. In DNA form, the CDR3 reads TGTGCCAGCAGCCGCGGGACAGTCTCCGAGCAGTACGTC.

The CDR3 DNA sequence: TGTGCCAGCGGACGTGGCTACACCTTC. Protein product: CASGRGYTF. V is TRBV6-1 and J is TRBJ1-2, with D hard to call. Germline V lookup: CDR1 MNHNS, CDR2 SASEGT. The ends were cut back, 8 bases at V and 7 bases at J, with 5 bases in the middle. The CDR3 runs to 9 residues.

This clonotype was picked up a small number of times. The V call is TRBV24-1, the J call TRBJ1-1; D is unresolved. The CDR3 length is 10 residues. With 11 bases removed from V and 10 bases from J, the gap between germline ends came to 13 bases. The V gene's germline CDR1 is KGHDR and CDR2 SFDVKD. The CDR3 loop reads CAMYTKVAFF. The CDR3 bases are TGTGCCATGTATACAAAGGTAGCTTTCTTT.

This chain uses TRBV6-5 with TRBJ1-2; 10 bases align to TRBD1. The V and J ends lost 7 bases and 3 bases, in that order; junction bases with no gene match: 5. This CDR3 contains 14 residues. In germline, CDR1 is MNHEY, CDR2 SVGAGI. The CDR3 bases are TGTGCCAGCAAAAGGACAGGGGGAGACTATGGCTACACCTTC. Translation: CASKRTGGDYGYTF.

This clonotype was counted only a few times. This chain connects TRBV7-9 to TRBJ2-5; the D gene is possibly TRBD1 (5 bases). Germline V CDR1 and CDR2: SEHNR, FQNEAQ (reference sequence). The CDR3 loop spans 16 amino acids. V dropped 5 bases and J dropped 1 base, with 17 bases sitting between them. The CDR3 DNA reads as TGTGCCAGCAGCCTAGGGGCCCCGGAAAGCCAAGAGACCCAGTACTTC. Translating it yields CASSLGAPESQETQYF.

This clonotype has more than one count but fewer than ten. The V gene is TRBV29-1, the J gene TRBJ1-1; D is undetermined. Germline V gene data show CDR1 as SQVTM and CDR2 as ANQGSEA. The germline V and J ends were trimmed by 3 bases and 14 bases, with 22 bases remaining between them. The CDR3 loop spans 13 amino acids. CDR3 bases: TGCAGCGTTGAGAGGAGGTCATACGATAGGACGTTCTTT. Its translation: CSVERRSYDRTFF.

As to this clonotype: A read error may account for a junction end that differs from germline. V and J are TRBV7-9 and TRBJ2-3, with 9 nucleotides matching TRBD2. Germline assignment: CDR1 SEHNR and CDR2 FQNEAQ (reference sequence). CDR3 size: 15 residues. The CDR3 coding sequence is TGTGACAGCAGCTTCGCTAGCGGGATCACAGATACGCAGTATTTT. Translated: CDSSFASGITDTQYF.

This chain links TRBV7-2 with TRBJ2-7, with D unclear. This CDR3 contains 16 residues. V was clipped by 5 bases and J by 0 bases, with 17 bases between them. CDR1 SGHTA and CDR2 FQGNSA come from the germline V gene. The CDR3 DNA reads as TGTGCCAGCAGCCCCGTTCCGGGCAGTTACTCCTACGAGCAGTACTTC. Amino acid sequence: CASSPVPGSYSYEQYF.

This clonotype was detected only a few times. The V and J genes are TRBV29-1 and TRBJ1-1; tentatively, D is TRBD1 (5 bases). The CDR3 is 12 residues long. Germline CDR1 and CDR2: SQVTM and ANQGSEA. V was shortened by 2 bases and J by 4 bases, with 8 bases between the two germline ends. The CDR3 region is CSVEWGGTEAFF. The CDR3, as DNA: TGCAGCGTTGAATGGGGCGGCACTGAAGCTTTCTTT.

This clonotype turned up a few times. The DNA of the CDR3 is TGCGCCAGCAGCTTGACTCAGGGGACCTATGGCTACACCTTC. Encoded protein: CASSLTQGTYGYTF. The chain couples TRBV5-1 to TRBJ1-2, with D possibly matching TRBD1 (6 bases). Trimming left V 1 base short and J 4 bases short, with 11 bases between. Germline V CDR1 and CDR2: SGHRS, YFSETQ. The CDR3 consists of 14 residues.

The V call is TRBV20-1, the J call TRBJ1-6; 8 nucleotides match TRBD1. The germline gives CDR1 DFQATT, CDR2 SNEGSKA (reference sequence). The CDR3 loop spans 15 amino acids. The V gene end was trimmed by 0 bases and the J gene end by 9 bases; junction bases not matched to a gene: 7. DNA for the CDR3: TGCAGTGCTAGAGATAGGCGGACAGGGAGTTCACCCCTCCACTTT. The encoded protein is CSARDRRTGSSPLHF.

V and J are TRBV20-1 and TRBJ2-3; D not resolved. V lost 0 bases and J 2 bases, leaving 9 bases between the germline ends. Looked up from germline, CDR1 is DFQATT and CDR2 is SNEGSKA (reference sequence). The CDR3 covers 14 residues. CDR3 amino acids: CSAREGYPTDTQYF. CDR3 DNA sequence: TGCAGTGCTAGAGAAGGGTACCCCACAGATACGCAGTATTTT.

The chain has TRBV29-1 and TRBJ2-1; D is unclear. The ends were cut back, 2 bases at V and 5 bases at J, with 13 bases in the middle. The CDR3 loop spans 14 amino acids. Germline V gene data show CDR1 as SQVTM and CDR2 as ANQGSEA. The CDR3 here is CSVELNMQHNEQFF. CDR3 nucleotides: TGCAGCGTTGAACTTAATATGCAGCACAATGAGCAGTTCTTC.

The V and J genes are TRBV7-2 and TRBJ2-5; D may be TRBD1 or TRBD2 (6 bases each). The CDR3 totals 13 residues. Germline CDR1 reads SGHTA; CDR2 reads FQGNSA. The V and J ends lost 1 base and 6 bases respectively, with 9 bases between them. Written as DNA, the CDR3 is TGTGCCAGCAGCTTAGGGGGGGCGAAGACCCAGTACTTC. It yields the protein CASSLGGAKTQYF.

This clonotype was observed a handful of times. This chain uses TRBV10-3 with TRBJ1-2; tentatively, D is TRBD1 (6 bases). The CDR3 runs 14 residues. Trimming stripped 7 bases from V and 1 base from J, with 13 bases between. Germline V gene sequence: CDR1 ENHRY, CDR2 SYGVKD. DNA for the CDR3: TGTGCCATCACCCAAGGACAGAGTAACTATGGCTACACCTTC. Its translation is CAITQGQSNYGYTF.

This clonotype was found once. The chain recombines TRBV7-9 with TRBJ2-4; D gene ambiguous. The germline V gene encodes CDR1 SEHNR and CDR2 FQNEAQ (reference sequence). V was clipped by 8 bases and J by 7 bases, with 21 bases between them. The CDR3 runs 15 residues. The CDR3 here is CASGARGGLSNIQYF. CDR3 nucleotides: TGTGCCAGCGGCGCGCGAGGCGGCCTCTCGAACATTCAGTACTTC.

This clonotype came up a few times. J is TRBJ1-1 and V is TRBV7-6, with no clear D. This CDR3 has 15 amino acids. The germline CDR1 and CDR2 sequences are SGHVS and FNYEAQ. The V end lost 5 bases, the J end lost 1 base, and 14 bases lay between the germline ends. The CDR3 DNA reads TGTGCCAGCAGCCCCCTCCAGATGCGGAACACTGAAGCTTTCTTT. Protein: CASSPLQMRNTEAFF.

The chain carries TRBV20-1 and TRBJ2-1; 9 bases are a match to TRBD2. From germline, CDR1 is DFQATT and CDR2 SNEGSKA (reference sequence). This CDR3 contains 12 residues. DNA for the CDR3: TGCAGACCAGCGGGGGGATCTAATGAGCAGTTCTTC. Encoded protein: CRPAGGSNEQFF.

This clonotype was counted only a few times. The genes are TRBV14 and TRBJ2-3; TRBD1 matches at 9 bases. The CDR3 loop spans 17 amino acids. Germline V gene sequence: CDR1 SGHDN, CDR2 FVKESK. V trimming: 6 bases; J trimming: 2 bases; junction bases outside the gene matches: 12. The CDR3 DNA reads as TGTGCCAGCAGTTATACACCGGGACAGGGATACACAGATACGCAGTATTTT. This encodes CASSYTPGQGYTDTQYF.

This chain joins TRBV12-3 or TRBV12-4 and TRBJ2-7, with 16 bases identical to TRBD2. V dropped 7 bases and J dropped 0; count of bases not matched to a gene: 9. The length of the CDR3 is 18 residues. The CDR3 nucleotides are TGTGCCAGCACCCCTAGGGGACTAGCGGGGGGGAGCTCCTACGAGCAGTACTTC. Residues: CASTPRGLAGGSSYEQYF.

The chain joins TRBV7-6 to TRBJ2-7; D is possibly TRBD2 (5 bases). There are 15 residues in the CDR3. Germline loops: CDR1 SGHVS, CDR2 FNYEAQ. V shed 5 bases and J shed 0 bases, with 14 bases lying between them. CDR3: CASSPEGSSSYEQYF. Here the CDR3 DNA reads TGTGCCAGCAGCCCTGAGGGCTCGAGCTCCTACGAGCAGTACTTC.

This clonotype was counted only a few times. The chain couples TRBV6-2 or TRBV6-3 to TRBJ2-5; possibly TRBD1 for D (5 bases). The CDR3 contains 14 residues. Trimming stripped 5 bases from V and 0 bases from J, with 10 bases between. From germline, CDR1 is MNHEY and CDR2 SVGEGT. DNA for the CDR3: TGTGCCAGCAGTCAGACAGCGTACCAAGAGACCCAGTACTTC. Amino acid sequence: CASSQTAYQETQYF.

J is TRBJ2-7 and V is TRBV5-1; D is uncertain. Germline assignment: CDR1 SGHRS and CDR2 YFSETQ. The CDR3 runs to 11 residues. Trimming left V 0 bases short and J 10 bases short, with 8 bases between. The chain's CDR3 is CASSLEQLQYF. The CDR3 nucleotides read TGCGCCAGCAGCTTGGAGCAGCTTCAGTACTTC.

V gene TRBV7-2 combines with J gene TRBJ1-5; 10 bases match TRBD1. Germline CDR1 and CDR2: SGHTA and FQGNSA. The length of the CDR3 is 14 residues. V gave up 5 bases and J gave up 5 bases; unmatched junction bases: 3. In nucleotides, the CDR3 is TGTGCCAGCAGCGGCGACAGGGGGCATCAGCCCCAGCATTTT. Encoded protein: CASSGDRGHQPQHF.

The chain couples TRBV18 to TRBJ2-1; no clear D gene. Germline V gene lookup returns CDR1 KGHSH and CDR2 LQKENI. The CDR3 is 14 amino acids. V lost 0 bases and J lost 4, with 7 bases in between. The CDR3 sequence is CASSPPGNYNEQFF. In DNA form, the CDR3 reads TGTGCCAGCTCACCACCGGGGAATTACAATGAGCAGTTCTTC. The whole variable domain, remainder taken from reference TRBV18 and TRBJ2-1, is NAGVMQNPRHLVRRRGQEARLRCSPMKGHSHVYWYRQLPEEGLKFMVYLQKENIIDESGMPKERFSAEFPKEGPSILRIQQVVRGDSAAYFCASSPPGNYNEQFFGPGTRLTVL.

The chain recombines TRBV7-9 with TRBJ2-2, with TRBD2 identical over 7 bases. CDR3 size: 15 residues. Germline lookup yields CDR1 SEHNR and CDR2 FQNEAQ (reference sequence). V was pared by 1 base and J by 5 bases, with 4 bases of the junction left unmatched. Here the CDR3 DNA reads TGTGCCAGCAGCTTAGTAAAAGCGGGGACCGGGGAGCTGTTTTTT. This sequence encodes CASSLVKAGTGELFF.

The rearrangement uses TRBV6-1 and TRBJ2-3; TRBD2 agrees at 9 bases. Unmatched junction bases numbered 6, after V lost 6 bases and J lost 2 bases. CDR1 is MNHNS, CDR2 SASEGT, per germline. This CDR3 has 15 amino acids. The CDR3 DNA reads as TGTGCCAGCAGCCGAGCGGGGGGAATCACAGATACGCAGTATTTT. It specifies CASSRAGGITDTQYF.

This clonotype was seen more than once but under ten times. V and J are TRBV20-1 and TRBJ2-3; D is unresolved. V was clipped by 4 bases and J by 6 bases, with 5 bases between them. The CDR3 has 10 residues. Germline V gene lookup returns CDR1 DFQATT and CDR2 SNEGSKA (reference sequence). The CDR3 region is CSATGDTQYF. CDR3 coding DNA: TGCAGTGCTACCGGGGATACGCAGTATTTT.

V usage is TRBV2 and J usage is TRBJ1-5; the match to TRBD1 covers 7 bases. The CDR3 loop spans 16 amino acids. Germline V lookup: CDR1 SNHLY, CDR2 FYNNEI. The ends lost 6 bases at V and 3 bases at J; junction bases unmatched: 11. The CDR3 coding sequence is TGTGCCAGCAGCCACGTTCCGGGGACAGACAATCAGCCCCAGCATTTT. Translating it yields CASSHVPGTDNQPQHF.